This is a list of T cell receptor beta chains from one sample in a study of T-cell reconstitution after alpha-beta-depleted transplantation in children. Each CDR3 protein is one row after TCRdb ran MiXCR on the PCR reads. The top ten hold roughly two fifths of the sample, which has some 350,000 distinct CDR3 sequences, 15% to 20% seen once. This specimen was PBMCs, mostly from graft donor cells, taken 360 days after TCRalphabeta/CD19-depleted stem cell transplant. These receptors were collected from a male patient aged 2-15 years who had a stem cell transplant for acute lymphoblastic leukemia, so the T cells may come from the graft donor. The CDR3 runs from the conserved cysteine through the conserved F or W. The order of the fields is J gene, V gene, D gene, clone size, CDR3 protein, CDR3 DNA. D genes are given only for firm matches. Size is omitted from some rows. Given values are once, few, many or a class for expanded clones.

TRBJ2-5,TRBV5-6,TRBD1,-,CASSSRTGLETQYF,TGTGCCAGCAGCTCCCGGACAGGTTTGGAGACCCAGTACTTC
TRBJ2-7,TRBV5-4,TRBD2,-,CASSLEAGESSYEQYF,TGTGCCAGCAGCCTGGAGGCGGGAGAGAGCTCCTACGAGCAGTACTTC
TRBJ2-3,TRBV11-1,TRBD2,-,CASSLIWWPRASGTTDTQYF,TGTGCCAGCAGCTTAATTTGGTGGCCCAGAGCTAGCGGGACCACAGATACGCAGTATTTT
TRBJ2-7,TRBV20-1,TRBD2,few,CSAARGAGGPYEQYF,TGCAGTGCTGCACGTGGGGCGGGAGGGCCTTACGAGCAGTACTTC
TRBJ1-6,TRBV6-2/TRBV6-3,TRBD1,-,CASSYVSMEQGVFSYNSPLHF,TGTGCCAGCAGTTACGTGTCGATGGAACAGGGGGTCTTCTCCTATAATTCACCCCTCCACTTT
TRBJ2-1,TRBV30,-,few,CAWIVESYNEQFF,TGTGCCTGGATTGTCGAGTCCTACAATGAGCAGTTCTTC
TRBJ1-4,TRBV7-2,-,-,CASSLGRESEKLFF,TGTGCCAGCAGCTTGGGCAGGGAGAGCGAAAAACTGTTTTTT
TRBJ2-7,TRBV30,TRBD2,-,CAWSPGRDSYEQYF,TGTGCCTGGAGTCCCGGGAGGGACTCCTACGAGCAGTACTTC
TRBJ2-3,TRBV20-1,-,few,CSARSPYWSTDTQYF,TGCAGTGCTAGGTCCCCCTACTGGAGCACAGATACGCAGTATTTT
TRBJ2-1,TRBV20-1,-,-,CSAHESEQFF,TGCAGTGCTCATGAGAGTGAGCAGTTCTTC
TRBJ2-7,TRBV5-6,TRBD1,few,CASSSDRLYEQYF,TGTGCCAGCAGCTCGGACAGGCTCTACGAGCAGTACTTC
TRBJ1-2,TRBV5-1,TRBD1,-,CASGRDRSYGYTF,TGCGCCAGCGGAAGGGACAGATCATATGGCTACACCTTC
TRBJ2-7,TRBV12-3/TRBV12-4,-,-,CASTRSGAPYEQYF,TGTGCCAGCACGCGATCAGGGGCCCCCTACGAGCAGTACTTC
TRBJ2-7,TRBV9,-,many,CASSVTQGGYEQYF,TGTGCCAGCAGCGTAACACAGGGTGGCTACGAGCAGTACTTC
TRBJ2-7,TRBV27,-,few,CASSISSGSAGYEQYF,TGTGCCAGCAGCATCTCCTCCGGTTCCGCTGGCTACGAGCAGTACTTC
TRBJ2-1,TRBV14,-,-,CASSQGGGIFYNEQFF,TGTGCCAGCAGCCAAGGCGGGGGCATTTTCTACAATGAGCAGTTCTTC
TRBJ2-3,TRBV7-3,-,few,CASSLFPGTTTDTQYF,TGTGCCAGCAGCTTATTTCCCGGGACAACGACAGATACGCAGTATTTT
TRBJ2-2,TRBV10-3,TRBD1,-,CATSPGTGLGELFF,TGTGCCACTTCGCCCGGGACAGGCCTCGGGGAGCTGTTTTTT
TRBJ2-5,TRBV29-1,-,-,CSAWVYSIQETQYF,TGCAGCGCCTGGGTGTACAGCATCCAAGAGACCCAGTACTTC
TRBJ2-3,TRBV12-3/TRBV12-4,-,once,CASSFLSEDTQYF,TGTGCCAGCAGTTTTCTGAGTGAAGATACGCAGTATTTT
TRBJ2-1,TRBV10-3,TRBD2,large,CAIWSGSYNEQFF,TGTGCCATATGGAGCGGGAGCTACAATGAGCAGTTCTTC
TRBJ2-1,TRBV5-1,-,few,CASSRPERALNNEQFF,TGCGCCAGCAGCCGACCTGAGCGGGCTCTTAATAATGAGCAGTTCTTC
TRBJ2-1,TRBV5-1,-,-,CASRISARPVNEQFF,TGCGCCAGCAGAATTAGCGCCCGCCCTGTCAATGAGCAGTTCTTC
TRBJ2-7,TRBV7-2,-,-,CASSSFSYEQYF,TGTGCCAGCAGCTCCTTCTCCTACGAGCAGTACTTC
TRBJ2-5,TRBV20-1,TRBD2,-,CSARLAGETQYF,TGCAGTGCTAGGCTAGCGGGAGAGACCCAGTACTTC
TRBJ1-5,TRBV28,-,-,CASSFGLTRGVNQPQHF,TGTGCCAGCAGTTTTGGCCTCACGCGGGGAGTCAATCAGCCCCAGCATTTT
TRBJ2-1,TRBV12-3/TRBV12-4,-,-,CASSLRTAYNEQFF,TGTGCCAGCAGTTTGAGGACGGCCTACAATGAGCAGTTCTTC
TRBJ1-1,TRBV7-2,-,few,CASSLVREMNTEAFF,TGTGCCAGCAGCTTAGTTAGGGAGATGAACACTGAAGCTTTCTTT
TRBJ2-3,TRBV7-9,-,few,CASSVVGSPPRDTQYF,TGTGCCAGCAGCGTCGTGGGTTCACCCCCCCGAGATACGCAGTATTTT
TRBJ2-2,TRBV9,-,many,CASSDPNTGELFF,TGTGCCAGCAGCGATCCGAACACCGGGGAGCTGTTTTTT
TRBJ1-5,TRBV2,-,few,CASSEQGGSQPQHF,TGTGCCAGCAGTGAACAAGGTGGGAGTCAGCCCCAGCATTTT
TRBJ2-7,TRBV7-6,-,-,CASSLGGLGSSYEQYF,TGTGCCAGCAGCTTAGGGGGGTTGGGCAGCTCCTACGAGCAGTACTTC
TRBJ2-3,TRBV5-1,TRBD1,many,CASSPTGEADTQYF,TGCGCCAGCAGCCCGACAGGGGAGGCAGATACGCAGTATTTT
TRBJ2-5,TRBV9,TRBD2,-,CASSVGLTSGREETQYF,TGTGCCAGCAGCGTAGGTTTGACTAGCGGGAGGGAAGAGACCCAGTACTTC
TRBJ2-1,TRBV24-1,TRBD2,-,CATSDSGTSPIDNEQFF,TGTGCCACCAGTGATTCCGGGACTAGCCCAATCGACAATGAGCAGTTCTTC
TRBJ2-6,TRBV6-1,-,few,CASSPLTRASGANVLTF,TGTGCCAGCAGCCCACTAACTAGGGCCTCTGGGGCCAACGTCCTGACTTTC
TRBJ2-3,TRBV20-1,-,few,CSATQTGATDTQYF,TGCAGTGCTACCCAGACAGGAGCCACAGATACGCAGTATTTT
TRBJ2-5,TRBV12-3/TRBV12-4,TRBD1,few,CASSADRVETQYF,TGTGCCAGCAGTGCTGACAGGGTTGAGACCCAGTACTTC
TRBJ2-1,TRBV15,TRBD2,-,CATSRDFRLAVLSYNEQFF,TGTGCCACCAGCAGAGATTTTCGGCTAGCGGTACTCTCCTACAATGAGCAGTTCTTC